This T cell receptor (beta chain) was documented in a study of OX40 agonist ivuxolimab in advanced cancers. In the study overall: Under the entry rules, prior anti-PD-1, anti-PD-L1 or anti-CTLA-4 therapy was allowed, and roughly 41% had some. Study-level findings and limits: At doses 0.1 to 3.0 mg/kg, CD4+ and CD8+ clones expanded.

Comment on this clone: Antigen unknown.

Measured with immunoSEQ multiplex PCR; TCRdb has only the in-frame clones, and not every one. The data hold about 23,000 clones, with under 90% observed a single time. This CDR3 is built from 14 residues. The V gene's germline CDR1 is MNHEY and CDR2 SMNVEV (reference sequence). Between the trimmed V and J ends, which lost 6 bases and 7 bases, there was a span of 19 bases. The TCR was taken from an adult with an advanced solid tumor such as melanoma, head and neck, liver or kidney cancer. The chain links TRBV27 to TRBJ2-7, with D unclear. The input for sequencing was CD4+ or CD8+ T cells sorted from blood, taken in a trial of the OX40 agonist ivuxolimab. CDR3 sequence: CASSVYGREGEQYF. In DNA form, the CDR3 reads TGTGCCAGCAGCGTATACGGACGCGAAGGGGAGCAGTACTTC.